This is a list of T cell receptor beta chains from one sample in a study of T cells in Graves' hyperthyroidism and ophthalmopathy. MiXCR was run by TCRdb on the multiplex PCR reads, yielding one entry per CDR3 protein. Of about 640,000 distinct CDR3 sequences in the sample, more than 20% are singletons; the top ten hold around a third. The sequenced sample consisted of blood. Receptors were obtained from a man in his thirties or forties with Graves' ophthalmopathy. The CDR3 runs from the conserved cysteine through the conserved F or W. The order of the fields is J gene, clone size, V gene, D gene, CDR3 DNA, CDR3 protein. A D gene is named only where the DNA matches it firmly. Only part of the rows carry a size: once, few, many, or a class if the clone is expanded.

TRBJ2-3 - TRBV5-1 TRBD2 TGCGCCAGCACCGGGGGGGCCCTGACCACAGATACGCAGTATTTT CASTGGALTTDTQYF
TRBJ2-3 - TRBV5-1 - TGCGCCAGCAGCTTGGGCCCGGTAGGGGCCCTAGATACGCAGTATTTT CASSLGPVGALDTQYF
TRBJ2-7 few TRBV12-3/TRBV12-4 - TGTGCCAGCAGTCACAGTAGCTCCTACGAGCAGTACTTC CASSHSSSYEQYF
TRBJ1-2 - TRBV5-5 - TGTGCCAGCAGCCAAGATCGGCCAGGCTATTATGGCTACACCTTC CASSQDRPGYYGYTF
TRBJ2-5 many TRBV28 TRBD2 TGTGCCAGCAGTGAAACCGGGACTAGCGAGGAGACCCAGTACTTC CASSETGTSEETQYF
TRBJ2-7 few TRBV6-9 - TGTGCCAGCAGTTATTCGGATACTATAAGAAACTACGAGCAGTACTTC CASSYSDTIRNYEQYF
TRBJ1-2 many TRBV2 TRBD1 TGTGCCAGCAGTGCGGGACAGATTGTTTACACCTTC CASSAGQIVYTF
TRBJ1-6 - TRBV25-1 - TGTGCCAGCTCAGGACGGAAGCCTTATAATTCACCCCTCCACTTT CASSGRKPYNSPLHF
TRBJ1-1 - TRBV7-2 - TGTGCCAGCAGCTTAGAGGGACGGCTAAACACTGAAGCTTTCTTT CASSLEGRLNTEAFF
TRBJ2-3 many TRBV28 - TGTGCCAGTGGGGGTACGCAGTATTTT CASGGTQYF
TRBJ2-7 many TRBV11-2 - TGTGCCAGCAGCTTAGATTCGCGGGAAAGTAACTACGAGCAGTACTTC CASSLDSRESNYEQYF
TRBJ2-7 few TRBV27 TRBD1 TGTGCCAGCAGTTTAGGGGGACAGGGGCCCTCCTCCTACGAGCAGTACTTC CASSLGGQGPSSYEQYF
TRBJ1-2 - TRBV6-5 TRBD1 TGTGCCAGCAGTTACTCCGACAGGGCGGTCGGTGGCTACACCTTC CASSYSDRAVGGYTF
TRBJ2-7 - TRBV10-1 - TGCGCCAGCAGTGAAGGACTGAACGAGCAGTACTTC CASSEGLNEQYF
TRBJ2-3 few TRBV20-1 - TGCAGTGCTAGAGGAGGGATAGGCACAGATACGCAGTATTTT CSARGGIGTDTQYF
TRBJ2-2 few TRBV10-3 - TGTGCCATCAGGGCTGGCAGGGGTGACACCGGGGAGCTGTTTTTT CAIRAGRGDTGELFF
TRBJ1-2 once TRBV11-2 TRBD1 TGTGCCAGCAGCTTAGTAGGACAGGGAGGCTATGGCTACACCTTC CASSLVGQGGYGYTF
TRBJ2-7 - TRBV10-3 - TGTGCCATCCGGTTTTCGACCGCCTACGAGCAGTACTTC CAIRFSTAYEQYF
TRBJ2-1 few TRBV18 TRBD2 TGTGCCAGCTCACCTTCATACTCCGAAGGACTAGCGGGAGTAAATGAGCAGTTCTTC CASSPSYSEGLAGVNEQFF
TRBJ2-1 - TRBV9 - TGTGCCAGCAGCGAACGTTCGGGGGGCCCCGATGAGCAGTTCTTC CASSERSGGPDEQFF
TRBJ2-5 many TRBV20-1 - TGCAGTGCTAGTGGTAAGGAAGAGACCCAGTACTTC CSASGKEETQYF
TRBJ2-7 - TRBV10-3 TRBD1 TGTGCCATCAGTGATGTATATGGGTCGACAGGGATTAGCTCCTACGAGCAGTACTTC CAISDVYGSTGISSYEQYF
TRBJ1-5 - TRBV25-1 - TGTGCCAGCCGAGGGCACCCTAATCAGCCCCAGCATTTT CASRGHPNQPQHF
TRBJ1-1 - TRBV27 - TGTGCCAGCAGTCCAGGGGCGGGGGTGGACCGAACGGCACTGGGCACTGAAGCTTTCTTT CASSPGAGVDRTALGTEAFF
TRBJ2-1 - TRBV7-2 - TGTGCCAGCAGCTTCGCTAGTTCCTACGAGCAGTTCTTC CASSFASSYEQFF
TRBJ2-4 few TRBV28 - TGTGCCAGCAGTCAACCACAGGCAGCCAAAAACATTCAGTACTTC CASSQPQAAKNIQYF
TRBJ2-4 many TRBV11-2 TRBD1 TGTGCCAGCCGAGAAGGGGGCGCACTAGCCAAAAACATTCAGTACTTC CASREGGALAKNIQYF
TRBJ1-2 - TRBV27 TRBD1 TGTGCCACCGCCCCCAGGCAGGGGGACTATGGCTACACCTTC CATAPRQGDYGYTF
TRBJ2-7 many TRBV6-2/TRBV6-3 TRBD1 TGTGCCAGCAGTGCCCGGGACAGGACCTACGAGCAGTACTTC CASSARDRTYEQYF
TRBJ2-7 few TRBV7-6 - TGTGCCAGCAGCTTAGCGCGGCAGGGGGAGCAGTACTTC CASSLARQGEQYF
TRBJ1-6 many TRBV2 TRBD1 TGTGCCAGCGATGGACAGGGTTATTCACCCCTCCACTTT CASDGQGYSPLHF
TRBJ2-3 - TRBV7-3 TRBD2 TGTGCCAGCAGCTTAGAAGCGGGGGCGCAGTATTTT CASSLEAGAQYF
TRBJ1-2 few TRBV27 - TGTGCCAGCAGTTTAGCGGTCTCAACCGCGAGTGGCTACACCTTC CASSLAVSTASGYTF
TRBJ2-5 many TRBV12-3/TRBV12-4 - TGTGCCAGCATAAAAGGGGACACCGCTGGGACCCAGTACTTC CASIKGDTAGTQYF
TRBJ1-1 - TRBV5-1 - TGCGCCAGCAGCTTGGTTACGGGACAGAACACTGAAGCTTTCTTT CASSLVTGQNTEAFF
TRBJ2-7 - TRBV6-1 TRBD1 TGTGCCAGCAGTGAAGCCCTACCGGGACAGGGGCCCCGTAGCTCCTACGAGCAGTACTTC CASSEALPGQGPRSSYEQYF
TRBJ2-2 - TRBV6-6 - TGTGCCAGCAGTTACTCTGTGAGGGACACCGGGGAGCTGTTTTTT CASSYSVRDTGELFF
TRBJ1-5 - TRBV19 - TGTGCCAGTAGTACAGGACAGACCCAGCATTTT CASSTGQTQHF
TRBJ1-2 many TRBV28 TRBD1 TGTGCCAGCAGTCTCCATGGACAGGGCGTTCGCTACACCTTC CASSLHGQGVRYTF
TRBJ2-7 many TRBV6-5 - TGTGCCAGCAGTTACTCACCAGGGGTGAGCTCCTACGAGCAGTACTTC CASSYSPGVSSYEQYF
TRBJ1-1 - TRBV10-3 - TGTGCCATCAGTGTAGGGACGGGGAACACTGAAGCTTTCTTT CAISVGTGNTEAFF
TRBJ2-1 once TRBV9 - TGTGCCAGCAGCGTAGTAGGCACGCTTTGGAATGAGCAGTTCTTC CASSVVGTLWNEQFF
TRBJ1-5 few TRBV28 - TGTGCCAGCAGCAGATCGGTCGGTTATAGCAATCAGCCCCAGCATTTT CASSRSVGYSNQPQHF
TRBJ1-5 - TRBV6-1 TRBD1 TGTGCCAGCAGTATCTACAGGGGCGGGGAGCCCCAGCATTTT CASSIYRGGEPQHF
TRBJ2-3 - TRBV6-1 TRBD2 TGTGCCAGCAGTGAACTCGGCGGGCTAGCGGGAAGTGGTACGCAGTATTTT CASSELGGLAGSGTQYF
TRBJ2-7 few TRBV24-1 - TGTGCCACCAGTGATTGGGGGGCCCACGAGCAGTACTTC CATSDWGAHEQYF
TRBJ2-3 many TRBV11-1 - TGTGCCAGCAGCTTAGCCCTAGGCACAGATACGCAGTATTTT CASSLALGTDTQYF
TRBJ2-1 - TRBV27 TRBD1 TGTGCCAGCAGTTTAACGGGACAGGAGTACAATGAGCAGTTCTTC CASSLTGQEYNEQFF
TRBJ2-1 many TRBV6-1 TRBD1 TGTGCCAGCAGTGACAAGACAGGGGGTGGCGCCTACAATGAGCAGTTCTTC CASSDKTGGGAYNEQFF
TRBJ2-7 - TRBV13 TRBD1 TGTGCCAGCAGCGTAGAGGGACAGGGGGTCCACGAGCAGTACTTC CASSVEGQGVHEQYF
TRBJ1-1 few TRBV30 - TGTGCCTGGAGTGTCGGGTGGGACACTGAAGCTTTCTTT CAWSVGWDTEAFF
TRBJ2-2 - TRBV19 - TGTGCCAGTAGTATAACGAGCACCACCGGGGAGCTGTTTTTT CASSITSTTGELFF
TRBJ1-5 few TRBV20-1 TRBD1 TGCAGTGCTAGAGACCCGGACAGGGTTCAGCCCCAGCATTTT CSARDPDRVQPQHF
TRBJ2-1 - TRBV2 TRBD2 TGTGCCAGCAGTGAAGCGCAGACTAGCTATCACTACAATGAGCAGTTCTTC CASSEAQTSYHYNEQFF
TRBJ2-1 - TRBV12-3/TRBV12-4 - TGTGCCAGCAGGTATAGCTCCTACAATGAGCAGTTCTTC CASRYSSYNEQFF
TRBJ2-4 few TRBV6-5 - TGTGCCAGCAGTTACCCAGGCAATGGCATTCAGTACTTC CASSYPGNGIQYF
TRBJ2-3 many TRBV7-9 TRBD2 TGTGCCAGCAGCTTAGCACAACTAGCGGGGACCACAGATACGCAGTATTTT CASSLAQLAGTTDTQYF
TRBJ1-2 - TRBV7-9 - TGTGCCAGCAGCCCACGGGGGGGGCTTTTTGGCTACACCTTC CASSPRGGLFGYTF
TRBJ1-1 - TRBV7-2 - TGTGCCAGCAGCTTAGAGGCCATGAACACTGAAGCTTTCTTT CASSLEAMNTEAFF
TRBJ2-3 few TRBV7-9 - TGTGCCAGCAGCTATCGTGCGGCCGGCACAGATACGCAGTATTTT CASSYRAAGTDTQYF